These 26 T cell receptor beta chains were sequenced from one sample in a study of beta chain features in type 1 diabetes listed by TCRdb under 2018. On the study overall, not on this receptor specifically: In all four CD4+ subsets, TCRB CDR3 length was moderately but significantly shorter in type 1 diabetes patients.

For these receptors, no antigen is known. The method behind the library was the immunoSEQ multiplex PCR assay. All of the isolated RNA was reverse transcribed with the High Capacity cDNA Reverse Transcription Kit, so expressed TCRB transcripts were sequenced. TCRdb took this table from immuneACCESS and kept in-frame rearrangements with V and J called. Such tables lack part of the clones; where checked against another copy, unresolved V genes explain under half of the gap, and the rest is unexplained. Here the sample has 120,000 to 150,000 clones; about 13% occur a single time. The ten largest account for under 1.5% of the sample. Sequences were obtained from central memory CD4+ T cells from blood. These receptors came from a young man with type 1 diabetes.

This clone was observed a handful of times. The chain uses TRBV29-1 and TRBJ1-2; TRBD1 aligns across 9 bases. Germline lookup yields CDR1 SQVTM and CDR2 ANQGSEA. V was pared by 4 bases and J by 1 base, with 10 bases of the junction left unmatched. This CDR3 region has 16 residues. CDR3 DNA: TGCAGCGTTGGCGCCGGGAGGGACAGGGTTAACTATGGCTACACCTTC. Protein sequence: CSVGAGRDRVNYGYTF. The complete variable domain, with remaining parts taken from reference TRBV29-1 and TRBJ1-2, reads SAVISQKPSRDICQRGTSLTIQCQVDSQVTMMFWYRQQPGQSLTLIATANQGSEATYESGFVIDKFPISRPNLTFSTLTVSNMSPEDSSIYLCSVGAGRDRVNYGYTFGSGTRLTVV.

This clone came up many times. Other DNA sequences within the sample encode an identical CDR3. The CDR3 DNA sequence: TGTGCCAGCTCCCCCCGCACAGATACGCAGTATTTT. Amino acid sequence: CASSPRTDTQYF. The chain joins TRBV18 to TRBJ2-3; D remains unclear. From germline, CDR1 is KGHSH and CDR2 LQKENI. The CDR3 spans 12 residues. Trimming shortened V by 6 bases and J by 1 base, and 5 bases separated the two germline ends.

This clone was seen more than once but under ten times. The chain couples TRBV7-2 to TRBJ2-7; 8 nucleotides match TRBD2. Germline trimming cut 5 bases from V and 2 bases from J; bases unmatched to any gene: 5. Germline-derived CDR1 and CDR2 are SGHTA and FQGNSA. The CDR3 length is 14 residues. The CDR3 coding sequence is TGTGCCAGCAGCCCGCGGGGGGAGGCCTACGAGCAGTACTTC. Protein: CASSPRGEAYEQYF.

The chain employs TRBV28 and TRBJ1-5, with D possibly matching TRBD1 (6 bases). Deletions cut 2 bases from V and 7 bases from J, with 12 bases between. The germline CDR1 and CDR2 sequences are MDHEN and SYDVKM. The CDR3 has 14 residues. CDR3 residues: CASSLQGHWQPQHF. DNA of the CDR3: TGTGCCAGCAGTTTACAGGGGCATTGGCAGCCCCAGCATTTT. Using reference TRBV28 and TRBJ1-5 for the parts outside the CDR3, the full variable domain is DVKVTQSSRYLVKRTGEKVFLECVQDMDHENMFWYRQDPGLGLRLIYFSYDVKMKEKGDIPEGYSVSREKKERFSLILESASTNQTSMYLCASSLQGHWQPQHFGDGTRLSIL.

This clone was seen many times. The chain has TRBV18 and TRBJ1-3; D gene uncertain. Germline CDR1 is KGHSH and CDR2 is LQKENI. V gave up 11 bases and J gave up 2 bases, with 13 bases separating them. The CDR3 loop spans 13 amino acids. The CDR3 coding sequence is TGTGCCCAAGAGTCAGAAGCTGGAAACACCATATATTTT. Translating it yields CAQESEAGNTIYF.

This clone was recorded at least ten times. The genes are TRBV4-1 and TRBJ2-1, with TRBD1 matching 11 bases. J was trimmed by 5 bases and V by 3 bases; bases with no gene match: 12. The CDR3 is made up of 18 amino acids. Germline assignment: CDR1 MGHRA and CDR2 YSYEKL. In DNA, the CDR3 is TGCGCCAGCAGCCATGCCCTTCGGGGACAGGGGGTTGACAATGAGCAGTTCTTC. Translating it yields CASSHALRGQGVDNEQFF.

This clone was seen more than once but under ten times. J is TRBJ2-7 and V is TRBV29-1; tentative D call: TRBD2 (5 bases). V was cut by 4 bases and J by 3 bases, with 19 bases left in between. The CDR3 extends over 15 amino acids. CDR1 and CDR2 (germline): SQVTM, ANQGSEA. The CDR3 DNA reads as TGCAGCGTTGTAGAGGCCAAAAGAGGGTACTACGAGCAGTACTTC. Encoded protein: CSVVEAKRGYYEQYF.

This clone appeared a few times. V and J are TRBV5-1 and TRBJ2-1; D may be TRBD2 (6 bases). The CDR3 is made up of 16 amino acids. Germline V lookup: CDR1 SGHRS, CDR2 YFSETQ. Between the trimmed V and J ends, which lost 1 base and 3 bases, there was a span of 14 bases. The CDR3 DNA sequence: TGCGCCAGCAGCTTGAGGCCTAGCGACGACTACAATGAGCAGTTCTTC. Translating it yields CASSLRPSDDYNEQFF.

This clone was seen more than once but under ten times. The chain has TRBV7-9 and TRBJ1-2; D gene ambiguous. Trimming took 2 bases from V and 8 from J, leaving 18 bases between them. CDR1 is SEHNR, CDR2 FQNEAQ, per germline (reference sequence). CDR3 size: 15 residues. In DNA form, the CDR3 reads TGTGCCAGCAGCTTACAAGGCCTCCTAGGACGAGGCTACACCTTC. The encoded protein is CASSLQGLLGRGYTF.

Here the CDR3 reads CASSLFFAVNTEAFF. CDR3 bases: TGTGCCAGCAGCTTGTTTTTTGCGGTGAACACTGAAGCTTTCTTT. The rearrangement uses TRBV5-6 and TRBJ1-1; D remains ambiguous. The CDR3 totals 15 residues. Germline-derived CDR1 and CDR2 are SGHDT and YYEEEE. V lost 1 base to trimming and J lost 0 bases, with 10 bases between them.

The chain uses TRBV30 and TRBJ2-3; 9 positions agree with TRBD2. CDR1 is GTSNPN and CDR2 is SVGIG in the germline V gene (reference sequence). The CDR3 contains 13 residues. V shed 3 bases and J 7 bases; nucleotides not matched to a gene: 5. CDR3 nucleotide sequence: TGTGCCTGGAGGCGGGGGGGCGGAAATACGCAGTATTTT. It is translated as CAWRRGGGNTQYF.

The V gene is TRBV9, the J gene TRBJ1-4; D is perhaps TRBD1 (6 bases). The CDR3 has 15 amino acids. Germline loops: CDR1 SGDLS, CDR2 YYNGEE. Trimming shortened V by 2 bases and J by 0 bases, and 8 bases separated the two germline ends. The CDR3 loop reads CASSVRTATNEKLFF. The CDR3 region has the DNA TGTGCCAGCAGCGTCAGGACAGCAACTAATGAAAAACTGTTTTTT.

This clone was detected only a few times. The rearrangement links TRBV5-6 to TRBJ1-6; D gene ambiguous. The CDR3 is 14 residues long. V was clipped by 0 bases and J by 6 bases, with 7 bases between them. Germline CDR1 and CDR2: SGHDT and YYEEEE. The CDR3 loop is CASSLVGSNSPLHF. DNA of the CDR3: TGTGCCAGCAGCTTGGTAGGCAGTAATTCACCCCTCCACTTT.

This clone was counted many times. Other DNA sequences in the sample encode the same CDR3. The V and J genes are TRBV9 and TRBJ2-3, with D hard to call. The V end was cut by 3 bases, the J end by 1 base, with 6 bases between. The CDR3 has 13 amino acids. Germline CDR1 reads SGDLS; CDR2 reads YYNGEE. Here the CDR3 reads CASSATGTDTQYF. As DNA, the CDR3 is TGTGCCAGCAGCGCGACTGGCACAGATACGCAGTATTTT.

The J gene is TRBJ2-5, the V gene TRBV5-1, with D tentatively TRBD1 or TRBD2 (5 bases each). Germline CDR1 is SGHRS and CDR2 is YFSETQ. The CDR3 is 16 amino acids. Deletions cut 7 bases from V and 1 base from J, with 20 bases between. CDR3 nucleotides: TGCGCCAGCTCAAGATCCGGGACGGGCCTCCAAGAGACCCAGTACTTC. This translates into CASSRSGTGLQETQYF.

This clone has only a few counts. This sequence joins TRBV27 and TRBJ2-3, with D possibly being TRBD2 (6 bases). CDR1 is MNHEY and CDR2 is SMNVEV in the germline V gene (reference sequence). V was shortened by 5 bases and J by 6 bases, with 6 bases between the two germline ends. The CDR3 is 11 residues long. Written as DNA, the CDR3 is TGTGCCAGCAGTAGCGGGGATACGCAGTATTTT. It is translated as CASSSGDTQYF.

This clone was counted only a few times. V is TRBV7-9 and J is TRBJ1-2; a possible D gene is TRBD1 (5 bases). Germline V gene sequence: CDR1 SEHNR, CDR2 FQNEAQ (reference sequence). V gave up 6 bases and J gave up 2 bases, with 10 bases separating them. This CDR3 comprises 13 residues. The CDR3 nucleotides are TGTGCCAGCAGTGACGAGGGGAACTATGGCTACACCTTC. Translating gives CASSDEGNYGYTF. The full variable domain, its missing parts supplied by reference TRBV7-9 and TRBJ1-2, is DTGVSQNPRHKITKRGQNVTFRCDPISEHNRLYWYRQTLGQGPEFLTYFQNEAQLEKSRLLSDRFSAERPKGSFSTLEIQRTEQGDSAMYLCASSDEGNYGYTFGSGTRLTVV.

The rearrangement joins TRBV30 to TRBJ1-2, with 9 nucleotides matching TRBD1. The length of the CDR3 is 17 residues. V lost 2 bases to trimming and J lost 4 bases; unmatched junction nucleotides: 14. Germline assignment: CDR1 GTSNPN and CDR2 SVGIG (reference sequence). The CDR3 reads CAWSPARTGVDLYGYTF. As DNA, the CDR3 is TGTGCCTGGAGTCCCGCGCGGACAGGGGTCGACCTCTATGGCTACACCTTC.

The rearrangement uses TRBV9 and TRBJ2-5, with 14 nucleotides matching TRBD2. V lost 3 bases to trimming and J lost 2 bases; unmatched junction nucleotides: 9. The CDR3 runs 18 residues. Germline loops: CDR1 SGDLS, CDR2 YYNGEE. CDR3 DNA sequence: TGTGCCAGCAGCGCCGTGACCGGGACTAGCGGGGGACAAGAGACCCAGTACTTC. Its protein product is CASSAVTGTSGGQETQYF. Filled out from reference TRBV9 and TRBJ2-5, the complete variable domain reads DSGVTQTPKHLITATGQRVTLRCSPRSGDLSVYWYQQSLDQGLQFLIQYYNGEERAKGNILERFSAQQFPDLHSELNLSSLELGDSALYFCASSAVTGTSGGQETQYFGPGTRLLVL.

In its sample, this clone was seen a few times. The rearrangement links TRBV5-1 to TRBJ1-6, with D tentatively TRBD1 (5 bases). Germline values: CDR1 SGHRS, CDR2 YFSETQ. Trimming took 4 bases from V and 5 from J, leaving 19 bases between them. CDR3 length: 17 amino acids. The chain's CDR3 is CASSLTGTGHDNSPLHF. The CDR3 nucleotides read TGCGCCAGCAGCCTGACGGGGACCGGACATGATAATTCACCCCTCCACTTT. Full variable domain (outside the CDR3, taken from reference TRBV5-1 and TRBJ1-6): KAGVTQTPRYLIKTRGQQVTLSCSPISGHRSVSWYQQTPGQGLQFLFEYFSETQRNKGNFPGRFSGRQFSNSRSEMNVSTLELGDSALYLCASSLTGTGHDNSPLHFGNGTRLTVT.

There are a few counts of this clone. This chain links TRBV5-1 with TRBJ2-5; 7 bases agree with TRBD1. V was clipped by 4 bases and J by 1 base; unmatched bases: 7. Germline V gene lookup returns CDR1 SGHRS and CDR2 YFSETQ. This CDR3 has 15 residues. The CDR3 nucleotides are TGCGCCAGCAGCCTTGGGACAGTCACCCAAGAGACCCAGTACTTC. It codes for CASSLGTVTQETQYF.

The chain combines TRBV2 with TRBJ1-1; possible D gene TRBD1, 5 bases. CDR3 size: 11 residues. CDR1 and CDR2 from the germline V gene are SNHLY and FYNNEI. Trimming stripped 6 bases from V and 3 bases from J, with 5 bases between. The CDR3 protein is CASRGDTEAFF. In DNA, the CDR3 is TGTGCCAGCAGAGGGGACACTGAAGCTTTCTTT.

The rearrangement joins TRBV30 to TRBJ1-3; D remains ambiguous. Germline V gives CDR1 GTSNPN, CDR2 SVGIG (reference sequence). This CDR3 comprises 12 residues. V lost 5 bases to trimming and J lost 0 bases, with 5 bases between them. The CDR3 protein is CAWGDSGNTIYF. CDR3 coding DNA: TGTGCCTGGGGAGACTCTGGAAACACCATATATTTT. The full variable domain, its missing parts supplied by reference TRBV30 and TRBJ1-3, is SQTIHQWPATLVQPVGSPLSLECTVEGTSNPNLYWYRQAAGRGLQLLFYSVGIGQISSEVPQNLSASRPQDRQFILSSKKLLLSDSGFYLCAWGDSGNTIYFGEGSWLTVV.

For this clone: Possible read error: a much larger clone is one base away. The chain combines TRBV5-5 with TRBJ2-1; 8 positions agree with TRBD1. The CDR3 is 13 residues long. Germline trimming cut 3 bases from V and 5 bases from J; bases unmatched to any gene: 1. Germline V CDR1 and CDR2: SGHKS, YYEKEE (reference sequence). The CDR3 here is CASSSTGDNEQFF. DNA for the CDR3: TGTGCCAGCAGCTCGACAGGGGACAATGAGCAGTTCTTC.

There are a few counts of this clone. The V call is TRBV30, the J call TRBJ1-6, with TRBD1 as a possible D gene (6 bases). V was trimmed by 2 bases and J by 10 bases, leaving 15 bases between them. From germline, CDR1 is GTSNPN and CDR2 SVGIG (reference sequence). This CDR3 contains 14 residues. Here the CDR3 reads CAWSSQGFVSPLHF. In DNA form, the CDR3 reads TGTGCCTGGAGTTCACAGGGTTTTGTCTCACCCCTCCACTTT.

This clone has just one count. V is TRBV9 and J is TRBJ2-6; D ambiguous. V was clipped by 0 bases and J by 2 bases, with 18 bases between them. The germline CDR1 and CDR2 sequences are SGDLS and YYNGEE. The CDR3 has 19 residues. CDR3 loop: CASSVVHPLPSAGANVLTF. The CDR3 DNA reads TGTGCCAGCAGCGTAGTCCATCCACTTCCATCGGCTGGGGCCAACGTCCTGACTTTC.